What follows are 14 T cell receptor beta chains derived from one specimen sequenced in a study of blood T cell repertoires in COVID-19. Generated by immunoSEQ multiplex PCR, the TCRdb table keeps only in-frame clones and is missing some. The data show some 74,000 clones, roughly 80% seen once. The sample consisted of peripheral blood. The receptors were sampled from a woman aged 80 or over with active or convalescent COVID-19.

This chain joins TRBV2 and TRBJ1-2, with unresolved D. Germline V CDR1 and CDR2: SNHLY, FYNNEI. The CDR3 covers 10 residues. V lost 8 bases to trimming and J lost 5 bases, with 6 bases between them. The CDR3 coding sequence is TGTGCCAGCTGGGAGTATGGCTACACCTTC. The encoded protein is CASWEYGYTF.

V is TRBV24-1 and J is TRBJ2-1; D gene unclear. Germline V gene data show CDR1 as KGHDR and CDR2 as SFDVKD. Trimming pared 4 bases from V and 5 bases from J, leaving 14 bases between. There are 15 residues in the CDR3. Written as DNA, the CDR3 is TGTGCCACCAGTGAGTCTAGAACTTATGACAATGAGCAGTTCTTC. Translating it yields CATSESRTYDNEQFF.

This chain connects TRBV7-9 to TRBJ2-7; 9 bases align to TRBD1. Trimming removed 5 bases from V and 0 bases from J; junction bases left unmatched: 14. This CDR3 spans 18 amino acids. Germline V CDR1 and CDR2: SEHNR, FQNEAQ (reference sequence). CDR3 nucleotides: TGTGCCAGCAGCCTAGGCCTTCACAGGGGGCTTAACTCCTACGAGCAGTACTTC. Protein: CASSLGLHRGLNSYEQYF. The full variable domain, its missing parts supplied by reference TRBV7-9 and TRBJ2-7, is DTGVSQNPRHKITKRGQNVTFRCDPISEHNRLYWYRQTLGQGPEFLTYFQNEAQLEKSRLLSDRFSAERPKGSFSTLEIQRTEQGDSAMYLCASSLGLHRGLNSYEQYFGPGTRLTVT.

The CDR3 region has the DNA TGTGCCAGCAGGGCGAGGGAGACCCAGTACTTC. It is translated as CASRARETQYF. The J gene is TRBJ2-5, the V gene TRBV7-6; D remains unclear. The CDR3 totals 11 residues. V lost 6 bases to trimming and J lost 5 bases, with 7 bases between them. Germline CDR1 and CDR2: SGHVS and FNYEAQ.

The chain employs TRBV6-2 or TRBV6-3 and TRBJ1-1; the D gene is possibly TRBD1 (6 bases). Germline-derived CDR1 and CDR2 are MNHEY and SVGEGT. V was pared by 5 bases and J by 5 bases, with 12 bases between. The CDR3 sequence is 13 residues long. The CDR3 loop is CASSVQGLTEAFF. In DNA form, the CDR3 reads TGTGCCAGCAGTGTACAGGGTTTGACTGAAGCTTTCTTT.

The chain has TRBV24-1 and TRBJ2-1, with D possibly being TRBD2 (6 bases). This CDR3 has 16 residues. Germline V CDR1 and CDR2: KGHDR, SFDVKD. V lost 5 bases and J 7 bases, leaving 20 bases between the germline ends. The CDR3 DNA follows: TGTGCCACCAGTGGGTCTAGCGCCACCGAGGGTAATGAGCAGTTCTTC. This encodes CATSGSSATEGNEQFF.

The rearrangement uses TRBV7-8 and TRBJ2-7, with TRBD1 matching 10 bases. V was clipped by 3 bases and J by 3 bases; unmatched bases: 5. CDR3 size: 15 residues. Germline-derived CDR1 and CDR2 are SGHVS and FQNEAQ. The CDR3 loop reads CASSLGDRGLYEQYF. DNA of the CDR3: TGTGCCAGCAGCTTGGGGGACAGGGGCCTCTACGAGCAGTACTTC.

The V and J genes are TRBV29-1 and TRBJ2-1, with D unclear. Trimming cost V 5 bases and J 3 bases, with 11 bases left between them. CDR1 SQVTM and CDR2 ANQGSEA come from the germline V gene. The CDR3 is 13 residues long. Written as DNA, the CDR3 is TGCAGCGTTACGAGTTTTGTCTACAATGAGCAGTTCTTC. Amino acid sequence: CSVTSFVYNEQFF.

The rearrangement joins TRBV10-3 to TRBJ1-5, with a tentative D call TRBD1 (5 bases). The CDR3 runs to 14 residues. CDR1 is ENHRY, CDR2 SYGVKD, per germline. Between the trimmed V and J ends, which lost 3 bases and 6 bases, there was a span of 12 bases. The CDR3 DNA is TGTGCCATCAGTGAAGGCGGGGCGCCTCAGCCCCAGCATTTT. It is translated as CAISEGGAPQPQHF.

This clone showed up just a few times. The chain carries TRBV18 and TRBJ1-5, with D perhaps TRBD1 (5 bases). The ends were cut back, 1 base at V and 0 bases at J, with 7 bases in the middle. This CDR3 is built from 15 residues. Germline V gene sequence: CDR1 KGHSH, CDR2 LQKENI. The CDR3 bases are TGTGCCAGCTCACCACGAGACAGTAGCAATCAGCCCCAGCATTTT. This gives the protein CASSPRDSSNQPQHF.

The rearrangement joins TRBV6-5 to TRBJ1-2; weak D call: TRBD1 (5 bases). Germline V gene lookup returns CDR1 MNHEY and CDR2 SVGAGI. Trimming took 4 bases from V and 8 from J, leaving 14 bases between them. CDR3 length: 13 residues. Written as DNA, the CDR3 is TGTGCCAGCAGTTCGATCAGGGTCTACGGCTACACCTTC. Amino acids: CASSSIRVYGYTF.

CDR3 DNA sequence: TGTGTGTCGGGCAGGGGAATAGCCGGGGAGCTGTTTTTT. It codes for CVSGRGIAGELFF. The V call is TRBV19, the J call TRBJ2-2; perhaps TRBD1 as D (6 bases). The CDR3 has 13 residues. CDR1 and CDR2 from the germline V gene are LNHDA and SQIVND (reference sequence). Variable domain in full (rest from reference TRBV19 and TRBJ2-2): DGGITQSPKYLFRKEGQNVTLSCEQNLNHDAMYWYRQDPGQGLRLIYYSQIVNDFQKGDIAEGYSVSREKKESFPLTVTSAQKNPTAFYLCVSGRGIAGELFFGEGSRLTVL.

The chain uses TRBV4-1 and TRBJ2-4, with D possibly being TRBD1 (7 bases). V dropped 1 base and J dropped 8 bases, with 12 bases sitting between them. CDR3 length equals 14 residues. The V gene's germline CDR1 is MGHRA and CDR2 YSYEKL. This CDR3 is CASSQVEGADIQYF. CDR3 nucleotides: TGCGCCAGCAGCCAAGTGGAGGGGGCGGACATTCAGTACTTC.

The sample holds many counts of this clone. This chain uses TRBV4-1 with TRBJ1-3; D is perhaps TRBD1 (5 bases). V lost 0 bases and J lost 5, with 14 bases in between. Germline V gene sequence: CDR1 MGHRA, CDR2 YSYEKL. The CDR3 runs 16 residues. DNA of the CDR3: TGCGCCAGCAGCCAAGAGAGGACATGGGCGAGAAACACCATATATTTT. Translated, it gives CASSQERTWARNTIYF.